The 12 T cell receptor beta chains below all came from one sample that was sequenced in a study of T cell responses to AZD1222 COVID-19 vaccine. Assay: immunoSEQ multiplex PCR; the TCRdb copy retains only in-frame clones and omits some. Among more than 85,000 clones, about nine tenths were seen once, and the ten largest hold 4.5% to 6.5%. The specimen comprised peripheral blood, sampled on day 0 of AZD1222 vaccination. The source of these receptors is an adult in good health.

This clone has more than one count but fewer than ten. V gene TRBV18 combines with J gene TRBJ1-4, with 9 bases identical to TRBD1. Germline trimming cut 3 bases from V and 6 bases from J; bases unmatched to any gene: 11. Per germline, CDR1 KGHSH and CDR2 LQKENI. The CDR3 spans 17 residues. CDR3 residues: CASSPPGQGVRDEKLFF. The CDR3 DNA reads TGTGCCAGCTCACCCCCGGGACAGGGAGTCCGCGATGAAAAACTGTTTTTT.

The chain carries TRBV4-3 and TRBJ2-6; no reliable D call. The V and J ends lost 2 bases and 0 bases respectively, with 11 bases between them. Germline loops: CDR1 LGHNA, CDR2 YSLEER. CDR3 size: 17 residues. CDR3: CASSQRPATSGANVLTF. The CDR3 DNA is TGCGCCAGCAGCCAACGTCCTGCGACCTCTGGGGCCAACGTCCTGACTTTC.

The chain couples TRBV10-3 to TRBJ2-2; D is perhaps TRBD1 (5 bases). The CDR3 totals 16 residues. The V gene's germline CDR1 is ENHRY and CDR2 SYGVKD. Trimming removed 10 bases from V and 0 bases from J, with 18 bases in between. The CDR3 DNA sequence: TGTGCCAGCTCGCCGAGACAGTCCCCGAACACCGGGGAGCTGTTTTTT. As protein: CASSPRQSPNTGELFF.

The V and J genes are TRBV7-2 and TRBJ1-2; D gene unclear. Germline values: CDR1 SGHTA, CDR2 FQGNSA. V lost 2 bases to trimming and J lost 0 bases, with 10 bases between them. The CDR3 is 15 amino acids. Here the CDR3 DNA reads TGTGCCAGCAGCTTAAACCAGGCCCCTAACTATGGCTACACCTTC. Translated, it gives CASSLNQAPNYGYTF.

In the case of this clone: Other DNA sequences in this sample translate to the same CDR3. Here the CDR3 reads CASSLTGYGYTF. The CDR3 DNA reads as TGTGCCAGCAGTTTGACAGGTTATGGCTACACCTTC. This sequence joins TRBV5-4 and TRBJ1-2, with D perhaps matching TRBD1 (6 bases). Germline V gene data show CDR1 as SGHNT and CDR2 as YYREEE (reference sequence). This CDR3 is built from 12 residues. Trimming cost V 5 bases and J 5 bases, with 10 bases left between them.

The rearrangement uses TRBV6-5 and TRBJ2-5; TRBD1 might be the D (5 bases). Trimming stripped 8 bases from V and 1 base from J, with 11 bases between. CDR3 length: 13 residues. Germline V gene data show CDR1 as MNHEY and CDR2 as SVGAGI. As DNA, the CDR3 is TGTGCCAGCCGACGACAGCCCCAAGAGACCCAGTACTTC. Amino acid sequence: CASRRQPQETQYF.

The V gene is TRBV4-1, the J gene TRBJ2-4; 8 bases fit TRBD2. Germline V lookup: CDR1 MGHRA, CDR2 YSYEKL. The ends lost 2 bases at V and 0 bases at J; junction bases unmatched: 9. The CDR3 runs to 18 residues. The CDR3 is CASSQPPGRGSAKNIQYF. The CDR3 region has the DNA TGCGCCAGCAGCCAACCCCCCGGGAGGGGATCAGCCAAAAACATTCAGTACTTC.

As DNA, the CDR3 is TGTGCCAGCAGCTTTCCTAGCGGGACTAGCACAGATACGCAGTATTTT. It encodes CASSFPSGTSTDTQYF. The chain has TRBV7-8 and TRBJ2-3, with 9 bases fitting TRBD2. The CDR3 is 16 residues long. The trim removed 3 bases at V and 0 bases at J, leaving 4 bases unmatched. Germline V gene lookup returns CDR1 SGHVS and CDR2 FQNEAQ.

The rearrangement joins TRBV6-2 or TRBV6-3 to TRBJ2-7; D unclear. The CDR3 has 14 amino acids. Deletions cut 7 bases from V and 0 bases from J, with 13 bases between. Germline-derived CDR1 and CDR2 are MNHEY and SVGEGT. In DNA form, the CDR3 reads TGTGCCAGCATTAACTCCCGGATCTCCTACGAGCAGTACTTC. This encodes CASINSRISYEQYF.

The chain uses TRBV5-4 and TRBJ1-6; 9 bases are a match to TRBD1. The V gene's germline CDR1 is SGHNT and CDR2 YYREEE (reference sequence). The V gene end was trimmed by 0 bases and the J gene end by 6 bases; junction bases not matched to a gene: 7. The CDR3 has 17 residues. CDR3 bases: TGTGCCAGCAGCTTGGCGTCGGGGACAGGGAGTAATTCACCCCTCCACTTT. Encoded protein: CASSLASGTGSNSPLHF.

The V and J genes are TRBV28 and TRBJ2-5; 9 bases map to TRBD1. This CDR3 contains 15 residues. The V segment lost 6 bases and the J segment 5 bases; nucleotides outside the gene matches: 10. Germline V CDR1 and CDR2: MDHEN, SYDVKM. The CDR3 DNA reads as TGTGCCAGCAGGAAACAGGGGGCGGGACATGAGACCCAGTACTTC. Translated, it gives CASRKQGAGHETQYF.

The chain is built from TRBV7-8 and TRBJ2-3; D not resolved. From germline, CDR1 is SGHVS and CDR2 FQNEAQ. This CDR3 has 14 residues. V was shortened by 10 bases and J by 1 base, with 15 bases between the two germline ends. DNA of the CDR3: TGTGCCATCCGATTTGAGAGCGGCACAGATACGCAGTATTTT. Translated, it gives CAIRFESGTDTQYF.